Each of the 32 T cell receptor beta chains below was sequenced from the same sample in a study of neurological immune-mediated disorders. TCRdb re-analysed the 5' RACE reads in MiXCR, keeping a single row per CDR3 protein. The table has tens of thousands of distinct CDR3 sequences, more than 9% seen once; the top ten hold approximately 4.1%. Material for sequencing was CD4+ T cells from blood. The source is a woman under 40 with HTLV-1-associated myelopathy (HAM/TSP).

This clonotype was seen ten or more times. The chain employs TRBV3-1 and TRBJ2-7; D unclear. The V end was cut by 6 bases, the J end by 5 bases, with 14 bases between. The CDR3 is 13 residues long. The V gene's germline CDR1 is LGHDT and CDR2 YNNKEL (reference sequence). The CDR3 DNA is TGTGCCAGCAGTCCACCTTCGAATAACGAGCAGTACTTC. It yields the protein CASSPPSNNEQYF.

This clonotype was observed many times. This chain connects TRBV20-1 to TRBJ2-2, with a possible D match to TRBD1 (5 bases). Germline V lookup: CDR1 DFQATT, CDR2 SNEGSKA (reference sequence). The germline V and J ends were trimmed by 1 base and 6 bases, with 9 bases remaining between them. This CDR3 has 13 amino acids. The CDR3 here is CSARGRGSGELFF. The CDR3 DNA sequence: TGCAGTGCTAGAGGAAGGGGTTCCGGGGAGCTGTTTTTT.

This clonotype was seen repeatedly, ten times or more. V gene TRBV21-1 combines with J gene TRBJ2-7; no check of the table's D call, TRBD1, against the DNA was made. TRBV21-1 is marked as a pseudogene. CDR3 length: 16 residues. In DNA form, the CDR3 reads TGTGCCAGCAACCTCTGGAGGCAGGGATTGTTTGGCGAGCAGTACTTC. It yields the protein CASNLWRQGLFGEQYF.

The V and J genes are TRBV12-3 or TRBV12-4 and TRBJ1-2; 7 bases match TRBD1. The CDR3 is 15 amino acids. J lost 5 bases, V lost 3 bases, and 9 bases had no gene match. The DNA of the CDR3 is TGTGCCAGCAGTTTCTTAAGGGGGCTCGGATATGGCTACACCTTC. Protein sequence: CASSFLRGLGYGYTF.

This clonotype was seen at least ten times. The chain is built from TRBV5-1 and TRBJ2-1; 7 bases align to TRBD1. CDR1 is SGHRS, CDR2 YFSETQ, per germline. The length of the CDR3 is 16 residues. The J segment lost 0 bases and the V segment lost 3 bases, leaving 6 bases of the junction unmatched. CDR3 bases: TGCGCCAGCAGCTGGAAACAGGGGAGCTCCTACAATGAGCAGTTCTTC. Translating it yields CASSWKQGSSYNEQFF.

The V call is TRBV18, the J call TRBJ1-1; D is unresolved. V was pared by 11 bases and J by 1 base, with 8 bases between. This CDR3 contains 11 residues. Germline-derived CDR1 and CDR2 are KGHSH and LQKENI. This CDR3 is CASIGNTEAFF. The CDR3 DNA reads TGTGCCTCGATTGGGAACACTGAAGCTTTCTTT. Full variable domain (missing parts from reference TRBV18 and TRBJ1-1): NAGVMQNPRHLVRRRGQEARLRCSPMKGHSHVYWYRQLPEEGLKFMVYLQKENIIDESGMPKERFSAEFPKEGPSILRIQQVVRGDSAAYFCASIGNTEAFFGQGTRLTVV.

This clonotype was recorded many times. The chain recombines TRBV20-1 with TRBJ1-2; no clear D. Germline V CDR1 and CDR2: DFQATT, SNEGSKA (reference sequence). The V end lost 6 bases, the J end lost 4 bases, and 12 bases lay between the germline ends. CDR3 length equals 12 residues. The CDR3 loop is CSANGPVYGYTF. CDR3 sequence (DNA): TGCAGTGCAAATGGACCGGTCTATGGCTACACCTTC.

In this sample, this clonotype turned up many times. The V call is TRBV15, the J call TRBJ2-6, with D perhaps assigned TRBD1 or TRBD2 (5 bases each). The germline V and J ends were trimmed by 9 bases and 0 bases, with 18 bases remaining between them. This CDR3 comprises 17 residues. Germline values: CDR1 LNHNV, CDR2 YYDKDF (reference sequence). The CDR3 sequence is CATTIGAPISGANVLTF. The CDR3 region has the DNA TGTGCCACAACAATCGGGGCTCCGATCTCTGGGGCCAACGTCCTGACTTTC.

This clonotype was observed many times. This rearrangement joins TRBV18 to TRBJ1-6, with a weak D call TRBD1 (6 bases). CDR3 length: 18 residues. Trimming took off 2 bases at V and 1 base at J, with 15 bases between the two ends. Germline-derived CDR1 and CDR2 are KGHSH and LQKENI. CDR3 sequence (DNA): TGTGCCAGCTCACCAAACAGGGAAGGGTCGTCCTATAATTCACCCCTCCACTTT. It yields the protein CASSPNREGSSYNSPLHF.

On this clonotype: A much larger clone differs from this one at a single base, so this may be a read error. The J gene is TRBJ1-1, the V gene TRBV18; tentative D call: TRBD1 (5 bases). CDR3 length equals 14 residues. CDR1 is KGHSH and CDR2 is LQKENI in the germline V gene. CDR3 amino acids: CARSRERDGGEAFF. CDR3 sequence (DNA): TGTGCCAGATCACGCGAAAGGGACGGTGGTGAAGCTTTCTTT. Complete variable domain (other parts from reference TRBV18 and TRBJ1-1): NAGVMQNPRHLVRRRGQEARLRCSPMKGHSHVYWYRQLPEEGLKFMVYLQKENIIDESGMPKERFSAEFPKEGPSILRIQQVVRGDSAAYFCARSRERDGGEAFFGQGTRLTVV.

At least ten counts were recorded for this clonotype. V usage is TRBV20-1 and J usage is TRBJ2-7; the match to TRBD1 covers 10 bases. The CDR3 sequence is 14 residues long. V was pared by 3 bases and J by 1 base, with 3 bases of the junction left unmatched. Germline V lookup: CDR1 DFQATT, CDR2 SNEGSKA (reference sequence). In DNA form, the CDR3 reads TGCAGTGCTAGGGACAGGGGGGCGTCCTACGAGCAGTACTTC. Encoded protein: CSARDRGASYEQYF.

This clonotype was counted at least ten times. A much larger clone differs from this one at a single base, so this may be a read error. The chain uses TRBV29-1 and TRBJ2-7; D is unresolved. The CDR3 is 12 amino acids. Germline lookup yields CDR1 SQVTM and CDR2 ANQGSEA. The V end lost 6 bases, the J end lost 5 bases, and 14 bases lay between the germline ends. CDR3: CSVSPRAHEQYF. CDR3 nucleotide sequence: TGCAGCGTGTCTCCAAGGGCCCACGAGCAGTACTTC.

This clonotype was observed at least ten times. The chain combines TRBV6-5 with TRBJ1-1, with D possibly being TRBD1 (5 bases). Germline CDR1 reads MNHEY; CDR2 reads SVGAGI. The CDR3 consists of 13 residues. Trimming removed 2 bases from V and 1 base from J, with 5 bases in between. The CDR3 DNA reads as TGTGCCAGCAGTTACCAGGGGAACACTGAAGCTTTCTTT. It translates to CASSYQGNTEAFF.

Many counts were recorded for this clonotype. The chain couples TRBV9 to TRBJ1-5; D unresolved. Trimming cost V 0 bases and J 5 bases, with 6 bases left between them. From germline, CDR1 is SGDLS and CDR2 YYNGEE. CDR3 length: 13 amino acids. The CDR3 sequence is CASSVGDYQPQHF. The CDR3 DNA follows: TGTGCCAGCAGCGTAGGGGATTATCAGCCCCAGCATTTT.

This clonotype was detected ten times or more. V gene TRBV5-5 combines with J gene TRBJ2-2; 12 nucleotides line up with TRBD2. The ends lost 6 bases at V and 7 bases at J; junction bases unmatched: 7. Germline V gives CDR1 SGHKS, CDR2 YYEKEE (reference sequence). The CDR3 is 15 residues long. In DNA form, the CDR3 reads TGTGCCAGCACTAGCGGGGGGGTCCCCGGCGGGGAGCTGTTTTTT. Its translation: CASTSGGVPGGELFF.

This clonotype has a count of ten or more. The genes are TRBV5-4 and TRBJ1-1; 7 positions match TRBD1. CDR1 is SGHNT, CDR2 YYREEE, per germline (reference sequence). The CDR3 has 14 amino acids. V was clipped by 0 bases and J by 1 base; unmatched bases: 0. CDR3 sequence (DNA): TGTGCCAGCAGCTTGGACAGGGGGAACACTGAAGCTTTCTTT. Protein product: CASSLDRGNTEAFF.

This clonotype was seen at least ten times. This sequence joins TRBV18 and TRBJ1-2, with 7 bases aligning to TRBD1. The CDR3 runs 16 residues. Germline CDR1 is KGHSH and CDR2 is LQKENI. V dropped 6 bases and J dropped 5; count of bases not matched to a gene: 15. The CDR3 DNA follows: TGTGCCAGCTCTCCCGATGCCAGTACAGGGGCGTATGGCTACACCTTC. Translating it yields CASSPDASTGAYGYTF.

In this sample, this clonotype turned up many times. This sequence joins TRBV5-1 and TRBJ2-2; possible D gene TRBD1, 5 bases. Per germline, CDR1 SGHRS and CDR2 YFSETQ. The CDR3 totals 17 residues. The germline V and J ends were trimmed by 0 bases and 3 bases, with 15 bases remaining between them. The DNA for the CDR3 is TGCGCCAGCAGCTTGGCGTTCAGGGTAAAGGACACCGGGGAGCTGTTTTTT. It is translated as CASSLAFRVKDTGELFF.

At least ten counts were recorded for this clonotype. J is TRBJ1-1 and V is TRBV3-1; 7 bases match TRBD1. The V and J ends lost 6 bases and 6 bases, in that order; junction bases with no gene match: 7. Germline CDR1 and CDR2: LGHDT and YNNKEL (reference sequence). CDR3 length: 13 amino acids. Here the CDR3 DNA reads TGTGCCAGCAGTTACGACAGGGAGGCTGAAGCTTTCTTT. Its translation is CASSYDREAEAFF.

In its sample, this clonotype was seen many times. V is TRBV20-1 and J is TRBJ1-2, with D possibly being TRBD1 (6 bases). The CDR3 covers 13 residues. Looked up from germline, CDR1 is DFQATT and CDR2 is SNEGSKA (reference sequence). The V end lost 0 bases, the J end lost 4 bases, and 9 bases lay between the germline ends. CDR3: CSARDRGPYGYTF. The CDR3 DNA reads as TGCAGTGCTAGAGACAGGGGCCCCTATGGCTACACCTTC.

This clonotype was picked up many times. The chain uses TRBV20-1 and TRBJ1-5; the D gene is possibly TRBD1 (5 bases). Trimming pared 6 bases from V and 5 bases from J, leaving 17 bases between. This CDR3 has 14 amino acids. Germline values: CDR1 DFQATT, CDR2 SNEGSKA (reference sequence). CDR3 protein: CSATPGGFDQPQHF. For the CDR3, the DNA is TGCAGTGCCACCCCGGGGGGTTTCGATCAGCCCCAGCATTTT.

This clonotype was observed a handful of times. The J gene is TRBJ1-5, the V gene TRBV30; D unclear. Germline V gene data show CDR1 as GTSNPN and CDR2 as SVGIG (reference sequence). Trimming removed 0 bases from V and 4 bases from J, with 7 bases in between. CDR3 length equals 13 residues. The CDR3 loop is CAWSVRDNQPQHF. The CDR3 DNA reads as TGTGCCTGGAGTGTAAGGGATAATCAGCCCCAGCATTTT.

A note on this clonotype: With a much larger clone just one base away, this may be a read error. The CDR3 protein is CASMAGGKTEAFF. The CDR3 bases are TGTGCCAGCATGGCAGGGGGCAAAACTGAAGCTTTCTTT. The gene calls are TRBV2 and TRBJ1-1; 8 nucleotides match TRBD1. The germline gives CDR1 SNHLY, CDR2 FYNNEI. The length of the CDR3 is 13 residues. V shed 7 bases and J 5 bases; nucleotides not matched to a gene: 6.

This clonotype came up many times. The chain has TRBV24-1 and TRBJ2-7; a weak D match, TRBD2 (6 bases). The CDR3 contains 13 residues. Trimming pared 2 bases from V and 7 bases from J, leaving 11 bases between. The germline CDR1 and CDR2 sequences are KGHDR and SFDVKD. The CDR3 DNA reads as TGTGCCACCAGTGATTCCCTGGGGGGTGAGCAGTACTTC. Translated, it gives CATSDSLGGEQYF.

There are many counts of this clonotype. The V gene is TRBV5-5, the J gene TRBJ1-2; a weak D match, TRBD1 (6 bases). There are 16 residues in the CDR3. Per the germline V gene, CDR1 is SGHKS and CDR2 is YYEKEE (reference sequence). With 0 bases removed from V and 10 bases from J, the gap between germline ends came to 22 bases. This CDR3 reads CASSLVRSAGQRPYTF. The DNA for the CDR3 is TGTGCCAGCAGCTTGGTTCGGTCGGCGGGACAAAGACCCTACACCTTC.

This clonotype was observed at least ten times. The chain combines TRBV6-6 with TRBJ1-5; D unresolved. The V and J ends lost 4 bases and 6 bases respectively, with 19 bases between them. The germline gives CDR1 MNHNY, CDR2 SVGAGI (reference sequence). The CDR3 sequence is 16 residues long. DNA for the CDR3: TGTGCCAGCAGTTTACATCAGGCGAGGTACGGTCAGCCCCAGCATTTT. It is translated as CASSLHQARYGQPQHF.

This clonotype has ten or more counts. V is TRBV5-1 and J is TRBJ2-2; 10 bases line up with TRBD1. V dropped 4 bases and J dropped 4; count of bases not matched to a gene: 7. CDR1 is SGHRS, CDR2 YFSETQ, per germline. This CDR3 spans 16 amino acids. DNA of the CDR3: TGCGCCAGCAGCCCCGGGGGACAGGGGTCCACCGGGGAGCTGTTTTTT. Amino acids: CASSPGGQGSTGELFF.

This clonotype came up many times. V gene TRBV2 combines with J gene TRBJ2-6, with 7 bases fitting TRBD1. After removal of 5 bases from V and 2 bases from J, the junction contained 6 bases not matched to a gene. The CDR3 has 16 amino acids. Germline lookup yields CDR1 SNHLY and CDR2 FYNNEI. CDR3 DNA: TGTGCCAGCAGTCTCTCCACAGGGGCTGGGGCCAACGTCCTGACTTTC. It is translated as CASSLSTGAGANVLTF.

Ten or more counts support this clonotype. The chain links TRBV12-3 or TRBV12-4 to TRBJ2-4; D call uncertain. This CDR3 has 15 amino acids. Trimming pared 5 bases from V and 0 bases from J, leaving 11 bases between. This chain's CDR3 is CASSPSSLAKNIQYF. DNA of the CDR3: TGTGCCAGCAGTCCTTCATCTCTAGCCAAAAACATTCAGTACTTC.

This clonotype was recorded at least ten times. The DNA of the CDR3 is TGCAGCGTAGGGGGACAGGGTCGAGGCTACACCTTC. This codes for CSVGGQGRGYTF. The chain recombines TRBV29-1 with TRBJ1-2; 9 bases line up with TRBD1. CDR3 length: 12 residues. CDR1 is SQVTM and CDR2 is ANQGSEA in the germline V gene. The ends lost 6 bases at V and 8 bases at J; junction bases unmatched: 7.

This clonotype was detected ten times or more. The chain carries TRBV29-1 and TRBJ2-7, with 7 bases aligning to TRBD1. The CDR3 totals 13 residues. V was clipped by 4 bases and J by 6 bases; unmatched bases: 9. The germline V gene has CDR1 SQVTM and CDR2 ANQGSEA. CDR3 in amino acids: CSVATGTPSEQYF. CDR3 bases: TGCAGCGTTGCGACAGGGACCCCTTCCGAGCAGTACTTC.

This clonotype was counted many times. CDR3 DNA sequence: TGTGCCAGCTCACCACTCGACAGGGAAAGGGGCTACACCTTC. Amino acids: CASSPLDRERGYTF. The chain has TRBV18 and TRBJ1-2, with TRBD1 identical over 7 bases. The CDR3 spans 14 residues. Unmatched junction bases numbered 7, after V lost 1 base and J lost 8 bases. From germline, CDR1 is KGHSH and CDR2 LQKENI.